The T cell receptor beta chain under discussion was sequenced for a study of shared clonotypes between healthy human individuals. Study-wide findings and caveats: Measured sharing among donors was expected to vary with sequencing depth. The study sampled only blood, and tissue repertoires likely differ.

Sequencing was performed with immunoSEQ multiplex PCR; in TCRdb, only in-frame clones are kept and a portion is missing. The table has 1.5 million to 1.9 million clones, about 98% seen once; the top ten hold about 0.42%. CDR3 size: 16 residues. The germline V gene has CDR1 SGHRS and CDR2 YFSETQ. The V and J ends lost 1 base and 1 base respectively, with 14 bases between them. For this clone: Antigen unknown.

The chain carries TRBV5-1 and TRBJ1-1; no firm D call. The TCR originated in a man aged 25 to 40 in good health. The sequencing sample was made of naive CD4+ T cells sorted from blood. Subset of the sample: CD45RA+ positively selected. CDR3 amino acids: CASSLSLRAGNTEAFF. The CDR3 bases are TGCGCCAGCAGCTTGTCCCTGAGAGCCGGGAACACTGAAGCTTTCTTT.